Listed below are T cell receptor beta chains from one sample, sequenced in a study of blood T cells in healthy people across ages. TCRdb ran MiXCR on the 5' RACE reads and lists one entry per CDR3 protein. The table lists hundreds of thousands of distinct CDR3 sequences, around 49% of them singletons. Sequencing was carried out using blood. Receptors were obtained from a man aged 25-45 years in good health. Both conserved end residues are part of each CDR3. The D gene is left open where the match is weak. Not every row has a clone size; where given, it reads once, few, many or a size class.

clone_size j_call d_call v_call cdr3_nt cdr3_aa
NA TRBJ2-6 NA TRBV27 TGTGCCAGCAGTATGTTTATGGCTAGGGCCAACGTCCTGACTTTC CASSMFMARANVLTF
NA TRBJ2-5 TRBD1 TRBV20-1 TGCAGTGCTAGAGTAGGGGGCAAAGAGACCCAGTACTTC CSARVGGKETQYF
NA TRBJ2-5 TRBD2 TRBV3-1 TGTGCCAGCAGCCCCCGGACTAGCCACCAAGAGACCCAGTACTTC CASSPRTSHQETQYF
many TRBJ2-5 NA TRBV29-1 TGCAGCGTTGAAGATCGGGACTACCAAGAGACCCAGTACTTC CSVEDRDYQETQYF
few TRBJ2-1 TRBD2 TRBV6-2/TRBV6-3 TGTGCCAGCAGCTACTCTCCTCCTGGCGGGGGGGTTGAGAATGAGCAGTTCTTC CASSYSPPGGGVENEQFF
few TRBJ2-3 NA TRBV4-1 TGCGCCAGCAGCCAAGAACAGAGCTACACAGATACGCAGTATTTT CASSQEQSYTDTQYF
NA TRBJ2-7 NA TRBV29-1 TGCAGCGTTGAAGGGATGACAGAATCCTACGAGCAGTACTTC CSVEGMTESYEQYF
few TRBJ2-1 NA TRBV12-3/TRBV12-4 TGTGCCAGCAGTTTAGGTTCGGGCTCGCCCTACAATGAGCAGTTCTTC CASSLGSGSPYNEQFF
many TRBJ1-2 TRBD1 TRBV7-2 TGTGCCAGCAGCTTGACAGGGGTTGATGGCTACACCTTC CASSLTGVDGYTF
few TRBJ2-3 NA TRBV7-2 TGTGCCAGCAGCTCGTTCGGGCGTAGCACAGATACGCAGTATTTT CASSSFGRSTDTQYF
NA TRBJ2-4 NA TRBV12-3/TRBV12-4 TGTGCCAGCAGTTCCAATATAGCCAAAAACATTCAGTACTTC CASSSNIAKNIQYF
NA TRBJ2-1 TRBD2 TRBV12-3/TRBV12-4 TGCGCCAGCAATTCGGGACTAGCGGGTTTGGGTGAGCAGTTCTTC CASNSGLAGLGEQFF
NA TRBJ2-1 TRBD1 TRBV9 TGTGCCAGCAGCGCCGGGACAGGGGAATACAATGAGCAGTTCTTC CASSAGTGEYNEQFF
NA TRBJ1-6 NA TRBV5-6 TGTGCCAGCAGCTTGGTTCAGCGAACTAAGAATTCACCCCTCCACTTT CASSLVQRTKNSPLHF
NA TRBJ2-7 NA TRBV12-3/TRBV12-4 TGTGCCAGCAGTTTAAGCGTCGAGCAGTACTTC CASSLSVEQYF
NA TRBJ2-7 NA TRBV6-1 TGTGCCAGCAGTGAGGACCGTGTTACCTACGAGCAGTACTTC CASSEDRVTYEQYF
few TRBJ2-7 NA TRBV6-5 TGTGCCAGCAGTTACTCCGGACCGAACAACGAGCAGTACTTC CASSYSGPNNEQYF
NA TRBJ2-5 NA TRBV20-1 TGCAGTGCCTGGCGTGGGAGCGACGAAGAGACCCAGTACTTC CSAWRGSDEETQYF
NA TRBJ2-7 NA TRBV7-7 TGTGCTAGCAGCTTAGCAGGATCCAGCAATGAGCAGTACTTC CASSLAGSSNEQYF
NA TRBJ1-2 TRBD1 TRBV7-9 TGTGCCAGCAGCTCTTGGACAGGGTATGGCTACACCTTC CASSSWTGYGYTF
NA TRBJ2-1 TRBD2 TRBV2 TGTGCCACCCAGACTAGCGGGGGAAGGAATGAGCAGTTCTTC CATQTSGGRNEQFF
NA TRBJ2-2 NA TRBV7-6 TGTGCCAGCAGCTTATCGTGGCAGGGGCTCGCCGGGGAGCTGTTTTTT CASSLSWQGLAGELFF
NA TRBJ2-7 NA TRBV6-5 TGTGCCAGCAGTTACAGAGGAGGGGACGAGCAGTACTTC CASSYRGGDEQYF
NA TRBJ1-1 NA TRBV9 TGTGCCAGCAGCCCCCGAGGAGGGGCAATGAACACTGAAGCTTTCTTT CASSPRGGAMNTEAFF
many TRBJ2-1 TRBD1 TRBV7-7 TGTGCTAGCAGCCCGGGACAGATCAATGAGCAGTTCTTC CASSPGQINEQFF
NA TRBJ1-1 NA TRBV10-3 TGTGCCATCAGTGAGTCCGGGTTTCCTGAAGCTTTCTTT CAISESGFPEAFF
NA TRBJ2-1 TRBD2 TRBV11-3 TGTGCCAGCAGCCCCGGGGGGGTTCGCTCCTACAATGAGCAGTTCTTC CASSPGGVRSYNEQFF
NA TRBJ1-4 TRBD1 TRBV15 TGTGCCACCAGCAGGATTGTAGGACAGGAGAATGAAAAACTGTTTTTT CATSRIVGQENEKLFF
NA TRBJ2-1 NA TRBV6-5 TGTGCCAGTAGGGGGGAGAGCTCCTACAATGAGCAGTTCTTC CASRGESSYNEQFF